What follows is one T cell receptor beta chain and its context. The target antigen is unknown. The sample is drawn from a study of regulatory T cells in long-lasting Graves disease. Study outcomes and limitations: Persistent-disease Graves' patients showed less TCR diversity than new cases. Persistent disease was characterized by preferential usage of TRBV28, TRBJ1-2 and TRBJ2-5.

Arm-PCR of CDR3 regions and iRepertoire HTBI primers were the basis on which TCR beta libraries were built. TCRdb independently ran MiXCR on the multiplex PCR reads; one entry per CDR3 protein. This table holds 600,000 to 800,000 distinct CDR3 sequences, around 30% found once. Looked up from germline, CDR1 is SGDLS and CDR2 is YYNGEE. The CDR3 has 15 residues. Trimming removed 4 bases at V and 1 base at J, with 12 bases between. Time point indicated: persistent/refractory GD, antithyroid drugs over 5 years with positive TRAb. Isolated PBMC RNA provided the starting material for the TCR library. Doctors identified Graves' disease using the American Thyroid Association guidelines.

The chain uses TRBV9 and TRBJ1-3; unclear D gene. Here the sequenced sample was peripheral blood mononuclear cells (PBMCs), taken when the disease was refractory, from a patient treated with antithyroid drugs. This TCR derives from a female donor with Graves disease. CDR3 loop: CASSPSGRSGNTIYF. CDR3 DNA: TGTGCCAGCAGCCCCTCAGGACGGTCTGGAAACACCATATATTTT.